The next 17 T cell receptor beta chains were all read from a single sample in a study of cytomegalovirus exposure and HLA in healthy donors. The study ran its PCR with 60 Vbeta and 13 Jbeta primers. The method was immunoSEQ multiplex PCR; TCRdb's version includes in-frame clones alone and lacks a portion of them. The table lists about 67,000 clones, roughly nine tenths of them singletons. The specimen was PBMCs. The receptors shown here come from a woman aged 25 to 39 in good health and CMV-seropositive.

The chain joins TRBV6-1 to TRBJ2-4, with D tentatively TRBD1 (5 bases). Trimming pared 11 bases from V and 3 bases from J, leaving 11 bases between. CDR3 length: 12 residues. CDR1 is MNHNS and CDR2 is SASEGT in the germline V gene. In DNA form, the CDR3 reads TGTGCCGCACAGGATTTCAAAAACATTCAGTACTTC. Translated: CAAQDFKNIQYF.

This clone has only one observation. The CDR3 region is CASSLGLNYEQYF. CDR3 coding DNA: TGCGCCAGCAGCTTGGGACTAAACTACGAGCAGTACTTC. V is TRBV5-1 and J is TRBJ2-7; tentatively, D is TRBD2 (5 bases). The ends were cut back, 0 bases at V and 3 bases at J, with 7 bases in the middle. The germline CDR1 and CDR2 sequences are SGHRS and YFSETQ. CDR3 size: 13 residues. Variable domain in full (rest from reference TRBV5-1 and TRBJ2-7): KAGVTQTPRYLIKTRGQQVTLSCSPISGHRSVSWYQQTPGQGLQFLFEYFSETQRNKGNFPGRFSGRQFSNSRSEMNVSTLELGDSALYLCASSLGLNYEQYFGPGTRLTVT.

This clone was counted a single time. The chain is built from TRBV5-1 and TRBJ2-5, with TRBD2 identical over 10 bases. The CDR3 spans 17 residues. Per germline, CDR1 SGHRS and CDR2 YFSETQ. J lost 7 bases, V lost 4 bases, and 16 bases had no gene match. CDR3 sequence (DNA): TGCGCCAGCAGCCCCCCGGGGTGGACTAGCGGTCCGGGGACCCAGTACTTC. This encodes CASSPPGWTSGPGTQYF. Using reference TRBV5-1 and TRBJ2-5 for the parts outside the CDR3, the full variable domain is KAGVTQTPRYLIKTRGQQVTLSCSPISGHRSVSWYQQTPGQGLQFLFEYFSETQRNKGNFPGRFSGRQFSNSRSEMNVSTLELGDSALYLCASSPPGWTSGPGTQYFGPGTRLLVL.

The chain uses TRBV21-1 and TRBJ2-3; TRBD1, as called in the table, went unchecked against the DNA. TRBV21-1 is a listed pseudogene. The CDR3 is 16 residues long. CDR3 loop: CASSKGLTGEGDTQYF. The DNA of the CDR3 is TGTGCCAGCAGCAAAGGGTTGACAGGGGAGGGGGATACGCAGTATTTT.

The V call is TRBV7-6, the J call TRBJ1-3; D not resolved. The germline CDR1 and CDR2 sequences are SGHVS and FNYEAQ. The CDR3 has 15 amino acids. Trimming stripped 3 bases from V and 5 bases from J, with 14 bases between. CDR3 sequence (DNA): TGTGCCAGCAGCTTGAGCGAGGGTCATAGAAACACCATATATTTT. It translates to CASSLSEGHRNTIYF. The full variable domain, its missing parts supplied by reference TRBV7-6 and TRBJ1-3, is GAGVSQSPRYKVTKRGQDVALRCDPISGHVSLYWYRQALGQGPEFLTYFNYEAQQDKSGLPNDRFSAERPEGSISTLTIQRTEQRDSAMYRCASSLSEGHRNTIYFGEGSWLTVV.

On this clone: The same CDR3 can be traced to other DNA sequences in this sample. The CDR3, as DNA: TGTGCCAGCAGCTTAGGGGGCCACGAGCAGTACTTC. It translates to CASSLGGHEQYF. This chain connects TRBV7-9 to TRBJ2-7; D may be TRBD1 (5 bases). Germline V gene data show CDR1 as SEHNR and CDR2 as FQNEAQ (reference sequence). Trimming shortened V by 1 base and J by 5 bases, and 6 bases separated the two germline ends. The CDR3 has 12 amino acids. Filled out from reference TRBV7-9 and TRBJ2-7, the complete variable domain reads DTGVSQNPRHKITKRGQNVTFRCDPISEHNRLYWYRQTLGQGPEFLTYFQNEAQLEKSRLLSDRFSAERPKGSFSTLEIQRTEQGDSAMYLCASSLGGHEQYFGPGTRLTVT.

This sequence joins TRBV7-2 and TRBJ2-7; no definite D call. The CDR3 sequence is 13 residues long. Germline-derived CDR1 and CDR2 are SGHTA and FQGNSA. The V end was cut by 2 bases, the J end by 2 bases, with 7 bases between. CDR3 protein: CASSLSQTYEQYF. CDR3 bases: TGTGCCAGCAGCTTATCCCAGACCTACGAGCAGTACTTC. Drawing the rest from reference TRBV7-2 and TRBJ2-7, the complete variable domain is GAGVSQSPSNKVTEKGKDVELRCDPISGHTALYWYRQSLGQGLEFLIYFQGNSAPDKSGLPSDRFSAERTGGSVSTLTIQRTQQEDSAVYLCASSLSQTYEQYFGPGTRLTVT.

This clone was counted once. V usage is TRBV7-9 and J usage is TRBJ2-7; no firm D call. From germline, CDR1 is SEHNR and CDR2 FQNEAQ (reference sequence). Trimming removed 5 bases from V and 7 bases from J, with 15 bases in between. CDR3 length: 13 residues. For the CDR3, the DNA is TGTGCCAGCAGCGAAGTTGAGTTCAGGGAGCAGTACTTC. This sequence encodes CASSEVEFREQYF.

The V call is TRBV2, the J call TRBJ2-1; 8 nucleotides line up with TRBD2. The CDR3 extends over 18 amino acids. V shed 1 base and J 0 bases; nucleotides not matched to a gene: 8. Germline CDR1 reads SNHLY; CDR2 reads FYNNEI. The CDR3 DNA follows: TGTGCCAGCAGTGAAGTGGCGGGAGGAACTAGCTCCTACAATGAGCAGTTCTTC. It codes for CASSEVAGGTSSYNEQFF.

As DNA, the CDR3 is TGCAGCGTTGTCGGGGGACAGAACTTGGATACCTACGAGCAGTACTTC. This translates into CSVVGGQNLDTYEQYF. V usage is TRBV29-1 and J usage is TRBJ2-7, with a possible D match to TRBD1 (7 bases). The CDR3 length is 16 residues. V was cut by 4 bases and J by 2 bases, with 21 bases left in between. Per the germline V gene, CDR1 is SQVTM and CDR2 is ANQGSEA.

The gene calls are TRBV7-2 and TRBJ2-3; TRBD1 aligns across 8 bases. Germline assignment: CDR1 SGHTA and CDR2 FQGNSA. CDR3 size: 14 residues. Trimming cost V 5 bases and J 5 bases; bases outside gene matches: 6. Here the CDR3 reads CASSRNTGGDTQYF. The CDR3 DNA is TGTGCCAGCAGCCGTAACACAGGGGGAGATACGCAGTATTTT.

V is TRBV7-9 and J is TRBJ2-1; 9 nucleotides match TRBD2. CDR3 size: 16 residues. The V gene end was trimmed by 5 bases and the J gene end by 6 bases; junction bases not matched to a gene: 11. From germline, CDR1 is SEHNR and CDR2 FQNEAQ (reference sequence). CDR3 in DNA: TGTGCCAGCAGCCTACCGAGCGGGAGGATTGGCAATGAGCAGTTCTTC. Its protein is CASSLPSGRIGNEQFF.

The V call is TRBV28, the J call TRBJ2-4, with 10 bases matching TRBD2. The CDR3 consists of 16 residues. Germline V gives CDR1 MDHEN, CDR2 SYDVKM. J lost 4 bases, V lost 6 bases, and 9 bases had no gene match. The CDR3 sequence is CASRSGRAGGKNIQYF. The CDR3 bases are TGTGCCAGCAGAAGCGGGAGGGCCGGGGGTAAAAACATTCAGTACTTC.

The CDR3 is CASTLAEINSPLHF. The CDR3 DNA reads as TGTGCCAGCACCCTCGCAGAAATTAATTCACCCCTCCACTTT. The gene calls are TRBV6-1 and TRBJ1-6, with D uncertain. Germline values: CDR1 MNHNS, CDR2 SASEGT. V lost 7 bases and J 6 bases, leaving 13 bases between the germline ends. The CDR3 length is 14 residues.

CDR3: CAWRSGAPNQPQHF. The DNA for the CDR3 is TGTGCCTGGAGGTCAGGGGCACCTAATCAGCCCCAGCATTTT. The V gene is TRBV30, the J gene TRBJ1-5; D possibly corresponds to TRBD1 (6 bases). Germline loops: CDR1 GTSNPN, CDR2 SVGIG (reference sequence). The CDR3 consists of 14 residues. Trimming left V 3 bases short and J 4 bases short, with 13 bases between.

DNA for the CDR3: TGTGCCAGCAGCAAAACGACAGGGATTTACGAGCAGTACTTC. Amino acids: CASSKTTGIYEQYF. The chain couples TRBV11-2 to TRBJ2-5; 7 bases map to TRBD1. The DNA end lines up better with TRBJ2-7; the J call may be wrong. Germline V gene sequence: CDR1 SGHAT, CDR2 FQNNGV. The length of the CDR3 is 14 residues.

The count of this clone is one. The rearrangement uses TRBV28 and TRBJ2-7; 8 bases are shared with TRBD2. CDR1 and CDR2 from the germline V gene are MDHEN and SYDVKM. Germline trimming cut 3 bases from V and 5 bases from J; bases unmatched to any gene: 9. This CDR3 region has 15 residues. CDR3 sequence: CASSFLASGSNEQYF. CDR3 coding DNA: TGTGCCAGCAGTTTTTTGGCTAGCGGGTCCAACGAGCAGTACTTC.